The next 31 T cell receptor beta chains were all read from a single sample in a study of CD8 T cells in ankylosing spondylitis. Via MiXCR, TCRdb re-called the 5' RACE reads, giving one row per CDR3 protein. The data show approximately 300,000 distinct CDR3 sequences, 15% to 25% seen once. The sample consisted of blood, either unsorted or a sorted T cell fraction (not recorded which). These TCRs come from a male donor with ankylosing spondylitis or in good health (not recorded which).

This clonotype appeared many times. The CDR3 region has the DNA TGCGCCAGCAGCTTGGCGGGAGGGGTGAATGAGCAGTTCTTC. Translating gives CASSLAGGVNEQFF. The chain uses TRBV5-1 and TRBJ2-1; 8 bases line up with TRBD2. The CDR3 contains 14 residues. Germline V gene lookup returns CDR1 SGHRS and CDR2 YFSETQ. J was trimmed by 7 bases and V by 0 bases; bases with no gene match: 3.

The chain is built from TRBV21-1 and TRBJ2-7; no DNA check was done on the table's D call, TRBD1. TRBV21-1 is deemed a pseudogene. The CDR3 contains 16 residues. CDR3 DNA: TGTGCCAGCAGCAAATGGGGCAGTTCACTCTCCTACGAGCAGTACGTC. Amino acids: CASSKWGSSLSYEQYV.

This clonotype was detected only a few times. The chain is built from TRBV11-1 and TRBJ2-3; D may be TRBD1 (6 bases). Trimming took off 7 bases at V and 3 bases at J, with 20 bases between the two ends. Germline-derived CDR1 and CDR2 are SGHAT and FQDESV (reference sequence). This CDR3 comprises 16 residues. CDR3 region: CASNLRGHSETDTQYF. The DNA of the CDR3 is TGTGCCAGCAACCTGAGGGGACACTCCGAGACAGATACGCAGTATTTT.

The chain uses TRBV20-1 and TRBJ2-3; D gene unclear. Germline CDR1 DFQATT, CDR2 SNEGSKA (reference sequence). This CDR3 is built from 16 residues. The V gene lost 3 bases and the J gene lost 2 bases, with 18 bases spanning the gap. Written as DNA, the CDR3 is TGCAGTGCTAGGCCCCTGGAGCGCCTCTCCACAGATACGCAGTATTTT. This encodes CSARPLERLSTDTQYF.

The gene calls are TRBV5-1 and TRBJ2-3; D may be TRBD1 or TRBD2 (6 bases each). Germline lookup yields CDR1 SGHRS and CDR2 YFSETQ. V lost 0 bases and J lost 0, with 11 bases in between. CDR3 length: 16 amino acids. The CDR3 reads CASSLGGAPSTDTQYF. The DNA for the CDR3 is TGCGCCAGCAGCTTGGGGGGGGCGCCTAGCACAGATACGCAGTATTTT.

The V and J genes are TRBV14 and TRBJ2-2; D perhaps matches TRBD1 (6 bases). The CDR3 is 15 amino acids. Germline V CDR1 and CDR2: SGHDN, FVKESK. V lost 1 base to trimming and J lost 2 bases, with 8 bases between them. The CDR3 DNA sequence: TGTGCCAGCAGCCAAGTTGGGGGCAACACCGGGGAGCTGTTTTTT. Translated: CASSQVGGNTGELFF.

This clonotype was detected only once. Given a much more abundant clone one base away, this may be a read error. This sequence joins TRBV12-3 or TRBV12-4 and TRBJ2-5; D gene ambiguous. The CDR3 length is 14 residues. The CDR3 region has the DNA TGTGCCAGCAGTTTATTTCTAACCCAAGAGACCCAGCACTTC. It is translated as CASSLFLTQETQHF.

This clonotype was seen a few times. The chain couples TRBV5-1 to TRBJ2-1; 14 nucleotides match TRBD2. Germline V gene data show CDR1 as SGHRS and CDR2 as YFSETQ. The CDR3 spans 16 residues. J was trimmed by 8 bases and V by 2 bases; bases with no gene match: 6. The CDR3 is CASSLTGTSGSYEQFF. As DNA, the CDR3 is TGCGCCAGCAGCTTAACCGGGACTAGCGGGAGCTATGAGCAGTTCTTC.

This clonotype occurred a few times. This chain connects TRBV6-1 to TRBJ2-7, with D hard to call. V was shortened by 4 bases and J by 6 bases, with 10 bases between the two germline ends. The CDR3 is 12 residues long. In germline, CDR1 is MNHNS, CDR2 SASEGT. CDR3 region: CASSGVSPEQYV. The CDR3 DNA reads as TGTGCCAGCAGTGGAGTGAGTCCCGAGCAGTACGTC.

This clonotype has just a few counts. This chain links TRBV7-3 with TRBJ2-2, with TRBD2 as a possible D gene (6 bases). Trimming cost V 0 bases and J 8 bases, with 16 bases left between them. The CDR3 totals 16 residues. CDR1 SGHTA and CDR2 FQGTGA come from the germline V gene. The CDR3 nucleotides are TGTGCCAGCAGCTTAACTTCCGGGGGTGATTCGGGGGAGCTGTTTTTT. It specifies CASSLTSGGDSGELFF.

The chain carries TRBV10-3 and TRBJ1-1; D unclear. The CDR3 consists of 12 residues. The germline gives CDR1 ENHRY, CDR2 SYGVKD. The V end was cut by 11 bases, the J end by 1 base, with 11 bases between. CDR3 bases: TGTGCCGTCCGGACTGCGAACACTGAAGCTTTCTTT. Translating gives CAVRTANTEAFF.

This clonotype was picked up many times. J is TRBJ2-1 and V is TRBV3-1; unclear D gene. Germline loops: CDR1 LGHDT, CDR2 YNNKEL (reference sequence). This CDR3 has 12 residues. Trimming removed 8 bases from V and 3 bases from J, with 8 bases in between. The CDR3 region has the DNA TGTGCCAGCTCCACGGGCTACAATGAGCAGTTCTTC. This gives the protein CASSTGYNEQFF.

This clonotype has ten or more counts. The chain uses TRBV20-1 and TRBJ2-2, with D maybe TRBD1 (6 bases). CDR1 is DFQATT and CDR2 is SNEGSKA in the germline V gene (reference sequence). V lost 0 bases to trimming and J lost 6 bases, with 17 bases between them. CDR3 length: 16 amino acids. Here the CDR3 DNA reads TGCAGTGCTAGAGACTGGGTGTATAGGGGGTCCGGGGAGCTGTTTTTT. This sequence encodes CSARDWVYRGSGELFF.

J is TRBJ1-5 and V is TRBV18; no clear D gene. Germline loops: CDR1 KGHSH, CDR2 LQKENI. Trimming pared 6 bases from V and 6 bases from J, leaving 12 bases between. CDR3 length: 13 residues. The CDR3, as DNA: TGTGCCAGCTCCGCCGCGCGTGGTCAGCCCCAGCATTTT. Its protein product is CASSAARGQPQHF.

Worth noting for this clonotype: At one end, the junction sequence differs from germline, possibly due to a read error. The CDR3 nucleotides read TGTACCAGCGGGTCGGGATGGGATACGCAGTATTTT. It is translated as CTSGSGWDTQYF. The chain has TRBV12-3 or TRBV12-4 and TRBJ2-3, with D possibly TRBD2 on 6 matching bases. CDR3 length: 12 residues.

This rearrangement joins TRBV7-8 to TRBJ2-5, with TRBD2 identical over 15 bases. V shed 5 bases, J shed 3 bases, and the junction held 4 bases outside the gene matches. CDR3 size: 16 residues. Germline lookup yields CDR1 SGHVS and CDR2 FQNEAQ. CDR3 DNA sequence: TGTGCCAGCAGCCCACGGACTAGCGGGAGGGAAGAGACCCAGTACTTC. Protein sequence: CASSPRTSGREETQYF.

The chain is built from TRBV6-2 or TRBV6-3 and TRBJ2-7, with a weak D call TRBD1 (6 bases). Deletions cut 6 bases from V and 4 bases from J, with 13 bases between. CDR1 and CDR2 (germline): MNHEY, SVGEGT. CDR3 length: 13 residues. DNA of the CDR3: TGTGCCAGCAGAAGGGACATCAGATACGAGCAGTACGTC. It translates to CASRRDIRYEQYV.

This clonotype was counted between two and nine times. V and J are TRBV20-1 and TRBJ2-3; unclear D gene. Trimming shortened V by 2 bases and J by 8 bases, and 11 bases separated the two germline ends. The CDR3 covers 12 residues. Germline assignment: CDR1 DFQATT and CDR2 SNEGSKA (reference sequence). CDR3 residues: CSARWTEGTQYF. CDR3 DNA: TGCAGTGCTAGATGGACGGAAGGTACGCAGTATTTT.

Only a few counts were recorded for this clonotype. The chain recombines TRBV6-6 with TRBJ1-5, with D hard to call. Deletions cut 6 bases from V and 8 bases from J, with 11 bases between. Germline assignment: CDR1 MNHNY and CDR2 SVGAGI (reference sequence). CDR3 length equals 12 residues. The CDR3 bases are TGTGCCAGCAGCCCCTCCGAGGAGCCCCAGCATTTT. This gives the protein CASSPSEEPQHF.

This clonotype was observed a few times. The CDR3 sequence is CAISESVGSKGKQYF. CDR3 sequence (DNA): TGTGCCATCAGTGAGTCGGTGGGCTCTAAGGGGAAGCAGTATTTT. The chain has TRBV10-3 and TRBJ2-3, with a possible D match to TRBD1 (5 bases). The CDR3 spans 15 residues. V lost 0 bases and J 11 bases, leaving 18 bases between the germline ends. The V gene's germline CDR1 is ENHRY and CDR2 SYGVKD.

This chain uses TRBV19 with TRBJ1-5, with D maybe TRBD1 (6 bases). With 3 bases removed from V and 2 bases from J, the gap between germline ends came to 11 bases. The CDR3 sequence is 15 residues long. Germline lookup yields CDR1 LNHDA and CDR2 SQIVND (reference sequence). The CDR3 region is CASSIGRTGNQPQHF. Written as DNA, the CDR3 is TGTGCCAGTAGTATCGGTCGGACAGGCAATCAGCCCCAGCATTTT.

This clonotype has more than one count but fewer than ten. V is TRBV20-1 and J is TRBJ1-2, with D hard to call. The V end lost 0 bases, the J end lost 0 bases, and 14 bases lay between the germline ends. This CDR3 spans 16 amino acids. Germline V lookup: CDR1 DFQATT, CDR2 SNEGSKA (reference sequence). Here the CDR3 reads CSARDQRHGPNYGYTF. CDR3 nucleotide sequence: TGCAGTGCTAGAGATCAACGACACGGCCCTAACTATGGCTACACCTTC.

In its sample, this clonotype was seen a few times. This sequence joins TRBV9 and TRBJ2-5; D is undetermined. With 0 bases removed from V and 0 bases from J, the gap between germline ends came to 6 bases. This CDR3 spans 14 amino acids. Germline loops: CDR1 SGDLS, CDR2 YYNGEE. In DNA, the CDR3 is TGTGCCAGCAGCGTAGAGCCACACCAAGAGACCCAGTACTTC. Its translation: CASSVEPHQETQYF.

This clonotype was observed a few times. The rearrangement uses TRBV30 and TRBJ1-2; TRBD1 is a possible D gene (6 bases). The CDR3 contains 12 residues. V was shortened by 6 bases and J by 8 bases, with 16 bases between the two germline ends. Germline V gene lookup returns CDR1 GTSNPN and CDR2 SVGIG (reference sequence). CDR3 in DNA: TGTGCCTGCACGGACAGACGCGAGGGCTACACCTTC. Amino acid sequence: CACTDRREGYTF.

The V gene is TRBV5-1, the J gene TRBJ1-4; 9 bases map to TRBD1. CDR1 is SGHRS, CDR2 YFSETQ, per germline. This CDR3 comprises 15 residues. The ends lost 3 bases at V and 5 bases at J; junction bases unmatched: 5. The CDR3 region is CASSSTGGRNEKLFF. The CDR3 DNA follows: TGCGCCAGCAGCTCTACAGGGGGCAGGAATGAAAAACTGTTTTTT.

The table lists this clonotype with a few counts. The chain couples TRBV9 to TRBJ2-3; maybe TRBD2 (6 bases). Trimming cost V 0 bases and J 0 bases, with 11 bases left between them. From germline, CDR1 is SGDLS and CDR2 YYNGEE. The CDR3 loop spans 16 amino acids. The CDR3 here is CASSVALGTSTDTQYF. The CDR3 region has the DNA TGTGCCAGCAGCGTAGCTTTAGGGACTAGCACAGATACGCAGTATTTT.

V is TRBV2 and J is TRBJ2-5, with D unresolved. The V end lost 4 bases, the J end lost 5 bases, and 11 bases lay between the germline ends. This CDR3 region has 13 residues. Germline values: CDR1 SNHLY, CDR2 FYNNEI. As DNA, the CDR3 is TGTGCCAGCAGTGTTCATGGTCGGGAGACCCAGTACTTC. It specifies CASSVHGRETQYF. Drawing the rest from reference TRBV2 and TRBJ2-5, the complete variable domain is EPEVTQTPSHQVTQMGQEVILRCVPISNHLYFYWYRQILGQKVEFLVSFYNNEISEKSEIFDDQFSVERPDGSNFTLKIRSTKLEDSAMYFCASSVHGRETQYFGPGTRLLVL.

The chain links TRBV7-3 to TRBJ2-6; D is ambiguous. The V and J ends lost 5 bases and 2 bases respectively, with 10 bases between them. The CDR3 is 15 residues long. Germline assignment: CDR1 SGHTA and CDR2 FQGTGA. The CDR3 DNA reads as TGTGCCAGCAGCCCCAGTATGGCTGGGGCCAACGTCCTGACTTTC. This gives the protein CASSPSMAGANVLTF.

On this clonotype itself: The junction differs from germline at one of its ends, possibly a read error. The genes are TRBV7-7 and TRBJ2-5, with 8 bases that match TRBD2. The germline V gene has CDR1 SSHAT and CDR2 FNYEAQ (reference sequence). This CDR3 contains 14 residues. CDR3 sequence: CASSSGLARRTQYF. The CDR3 DNA follows: TGTGCTAGCAGCTCCGGACTAGCCCGGAGAACCCAGTACTTC.

J is TRBJ1-4 and V is TRBV12-3 or TRBV12-4; 8 nucleotides line up with TRBD1. There are 14 residues in the CDR3. The V gene end was trimmed by 4 bases and the J gene end by 7 bases; junction bases not matched to a gene: 5. This CDR3 is CASSYRGMSEKLFF. CDR3 bases: TGTGCCAGCAGTTACAGGGGGATGAGTGAAAAACTGTTTTTT.

The V and J genes are TRBV5-6 and TRBJ2-5, with D maybe TRBD1 (5 bases). V lost 4 bases to trimming and J lost 0 bases, with 10 bases between them. CDR3 length: 14 amino acids. Germline V gene sequence: CDR1 SGHDT, CDR2 YYEEEE. The CDR3 DNA reads TGTGCCAGCAGCCTTACCAGGGACCAAGAGACCCAGTACTTC. Protein product: CASSLTRDQETQYF.